The entry that follows covers one T cell receptor beta chain sequence. These data belong to a study of cytomegalovirus exposure and HLA in healthy donors. Primers: 60 Vbeta forward and 13 Jbeta reverse. Sequencing used immunoSEQ multiplex PCR; TCRdb keeps in-frame clones, though not all of them. The sample carries more than 150,000 clones, around four fifths recorded once. After removal of 4 bases from V and 3 bases from J, the junction contained 9 bases not matched to a gene. This CDR3 is built from 16 residues. CDR1 is SGHDT, CDR2 YYEEEE, per germline. The rearrangement joins TRBV5-6 to TRBJ1-5, with 8 bases matching TRBD1. Sequencing was done on a sample of PBMCs. The receptor's source is a man between 18 and 35 years old in good health and CMV-seronegative. CDR3 in amino acids: CASSIFGQGLNQPQHF. DNA for the CDR3: TGTGCCAGCAGCATTTTCGGACAGGGCCTCAATCAGCCCCAGCATTTT.